This T cell receptor beta chain was documented in a study of blood T cell repertoires in COVID-19. About the study: Researchers got acute and convalescent COVID-19 samples from the United States, Italy and Spain. T cells, B-cell-depleted T cells, or PBMCs provided the cDNA or gDNA that served as material.

This CDR3 is built from 15 residues. Trimming stripped 0 bases from V and 4 bases from J, with 14 bases between. Germline CDR1 reads SGDLS; CDR2 reads YYNGEE. The Seattle patients, enrolled during active infection, were followed longitudinally. The authors' processing: Amplified reference gene primers provided the basis for estimating nucleated cell counts. Sequencing was performed with immunoSEQ multiplex PCR; in TCRdb, only in-frame clones are kept and a portion is missing. D and trimming come from the DNA, and the V and J calls and clone size come from that table. The table records 150,000 to 250,000 clones, roughly three quarters of them present only once.

Sequencing was done on a sample of peripheral blood. The rearrangement joins TRBV9 to TRBJ2-7; TRBD1 is a possible D gene (5 bases). The sequence came from a woman in her forties with COVID-19, enrolled during active disease. The CDR3 is CASSVGADSLYEQYF. CDR3 nucleotides: TGTGCCAGCAGCGTAGGCGCTGACAGTCTATACGAGCAGTACTTC.